A single sample is the source of the 14 T cell receptor beta chains below, sequenced in a study of CD8 T cells in ankylosing spondylitis. TCRdb used MiXCR to reprocess the 5' RACE reads, holding one entry per CDR3 protein. The repertoire holds 10,000 or so distinct CDR3 sequences, around 6% seen once, with roughly 40% in the top ten. Sequenced input: blood, either unsorted or a sorted T cell fraction (not recorded which). All receptors derive from a female donor with ankylosing spondylitis or in good health (not recorded which).

A few counts support this clonotype. The V gene is TRBV9, the J gene TRBJ2-3; no definite D call. V shed 3 bases and J shed 1 base, with 12 bases lying between them. This CDR3 comprises 15 residues. CDR1 is SGDLS, CDR2 YYNGEE, per germline. The CDR3 sequence: CASSAMAARTDTQYF. The CDR3 region has the DNA TGTGCCAGCAGCGCGATGGCAGCCCGCACAGATACGCAGTATTTT. Combining the CDR3 with reference TRBV9 and TRBJ2-3 gives the whole variable domain DSGVTQTPKHLITATGQRVTLRCSPRSGDLSVYWYQQSLDQGLQFLIQYYNGEERAKGNILERFSAQQFPDLHSELNLSSLELGDSALYFCASSAMAARTDTQYFGPGTRLTVL.

The chain uses TRBV9 and TRBJ2-2; D is perhaps TRBD2 (6 bases). V was clipped by 3 bases and J by 4 bases, with 13 bases between them. This CDR3 has 15 residues. Germline V gene data show CDR1 as SGDLS and CDR2 as YYNGEE. The CDR3 region has the DNA TGTGCCAGCAGCGAGAGCGGGTTGGTCACCGGGGAGCTGTTTTTT. Its translation: CASSESGLVTGELFF.

This chain connects TRBV9 to TRBJ1-3, with D possibly being TRBD1 (5 bases). CDR1 and CDR2 from the germline V gene are SGDLS and YYNGEE. The length of the CDR3 is 15 residues. Trimming took off 3 bases at V and 2 bases at J, with 12 bases between the two ends. CDR3 DNA: TGTGCCAGCAGCGGAATGACAGATCCTGGAAACACCATATATTTT. Translation: CASSGMTDPGNTIYF.

In this sample, this clonotype turned up many times. The V and J genes are TRBV9 and TRBJ2-6; D gene unclear. The length of the CDR3 is 16 residues. Trimming took 3 bases from V and 0 from J, leaving 10 bases between them. CDR1 is SGDLS and CDR2 is YYNGEE in the germline V gene. Here the CDR3 DNA reads TGTGCCAGCAGCGCCCGTCGAGGCTCTGGGGCCAACGTCCTGACTTTC. It specifies CASSARRGSGANVLTF.

This clonotype was seen ten or more times. This rearrangement joins TRBV9 to TRBJ1-1, with D unresolved. The length of the CDR3 is 14 residues. Trimming removed 3 bases from V and 3 bases from J, with 12 bases in between. CDR1 is SGDLS, CDR2 YYNGEE, per germline. The CDR3 DNA reads as TGTGCCAGCAGCGCCTTCACGGAGGACACTGAAGCTTTCTTT. It is translated as CASSAFTEDTEAFF.

In this sample, this clonotype turned up a few times. V usage is TRBV9 and J usage is TRBJ2-7; D is unresolved. This CDR3 is 16 amino acids long. V was clipped by 0 bases and J by 5 bases, with 18 bases between them. Germline V gives CDR1 SGDLS, CDR2 YYNGEE. CDR3 protein: CASSVEPDPLIHEQYF. In DNA form, the CDR3 reads TGTGCCAGCAGCGTAGAGCCCGACCCCCTTATCCACGAGCAGTACTTC.

This CDR3 reads CASSVVPGTDYAGYEQYF. In DNA form, the CDR3 reads TGTGCCAGCAGCGTCGTCCCCGGGACGGACTACGCGGGCTACGAGCAGTACTTC. The chain links TRBV9 to TRBJ2-7, with D perhaps matching TRBD2 (6 bases). This CDR3 spans 18 amino acids. Germline V gene lookup returns CDR1 SGDLS and CDR2 YYNGEE. Trimming took off 2 bases at V and 3 bases at J, with 24 bases between the two ends.

Relative to its sample, this clonotype is medium-sized (0.01 to 0.1%). The V call is TRBV9, the J call TRBJ2-7; D is undetermined. Germline assignment: CDR1 SGDLS and CDR2 YYNGEE. V was trimmed by 0 bases and J by 0 bases, leaving 7 bases between them. CDR3 length: 14 residues. The CDR3 DNA reads as TGTGCCAGCAGCGTAGTAGACACCTCCTACGAGCAGTACTTC. Translating it yields CASSVVDTSYEQYF.

Relative to its sample, this clonotype is medium-sized. The chain carries TRBV9 and TRBJ2-1; D is possibly TRBD2 (7 bases). CDR1 and CDR2 from the germline V gene are SGDLS and YYNGEE. The CDR3 spans 15 residues. Trimming took 0 bases from V and 8 from J, leaving 15 bases between them. The CDR3 region is CASSVGGGHNDEQFF. The CDR3 bases are TGTGCCAGCAGCGTAGGGGGGGGGCATAACGATGAGCAGTTCTTC.

By frequency in the sample, this clonotype is medium-sized (0.01 to 0.1%). The rearrangement joins TRBV9 to TRBJ1-5; tentatively, D is TRBD1 (5 bases). Trimming stripped 0 bases from V and 1 base from J, with 8 bases between. Germline V gene data show CDR1 as SGDLS and CDR2 as YYNGEE. The CDR3 is made up of 15 amino acids. The CDR3 protein is CASSVAGLSNQPQHF. CDR3 sequence (DNA): TGTGCCAGCAGCGTAGCAGGGCTCAGCAATCAGCCCCAGCATTTT.

The chain links TRBV9 to TRBJ2-5, with D hard to call. This CDR3 region has 14 residues. Trimming cost V 0 bases and J 0 bases, with 6 bases left between them. Germline loops: CDR1 SGDLS, CDR2 YYNGEE. The CDR3 protein is CASSVEGYQETQYF. As DNA, the CDR3 is TGTGCCAGCAGCGTAGAAGGCTACCAAGAGACCCAGTACTTC.

At least ten counts were recorded for this clonotype. The chain couples TRBV9 to TRBJ2-6, with no clear D. The CDR3 consists of 16 residues. Germline CDR1 SGDLS, CDR2 YYNGEE. V was clipped by 4 bases and J by 0 bases, with 11 bases between them. The DNA of the CDR3 is TGTGCCAGCAGCCTTTCCCCCTCCTCTGGGGCCAACGTCCTGACTTTC. Translating it yields CASSLSPSSGANVLTF.

This clonotype occurred many times. The V and J genes are TRBV9 and TRBJ2-1; a weak D match, TRBD2 (5 bases). In germline, CDR1 is SGDLS, CDR2 YYNGEE. The ends were cut back, 0 bases at V and 6 bases at J, with 22 bases in the middle. This CDR3 has 18 amino acids. Written as DNA, the CDR3 is TGTGCCAGCAGCGTAGACTACCGGGGATTAACTAGGAGCAATGAGCAGTTCTTC. Its translation is CASSVDYRGLTRSNEQFF.

This clonotype came up a few times. The chain couples TRBV9 to TRBJ2-3; 9 bases line up with TRBD2. Unmatched junction bases numbered 6, after V lost 3 bases and J lost 4 bases. The CDR3 runs 15 residues. Germline V lookup: CDR1 SGDLS, CDR2 YYNGEE. CDR3 sequence reads: CASSGWGLAADTQYF. Here the CDR3 DNA reads TGTGCCAGCAGCGGCTGGGGACTAGCAGCAGATACGCAGTATTTT.